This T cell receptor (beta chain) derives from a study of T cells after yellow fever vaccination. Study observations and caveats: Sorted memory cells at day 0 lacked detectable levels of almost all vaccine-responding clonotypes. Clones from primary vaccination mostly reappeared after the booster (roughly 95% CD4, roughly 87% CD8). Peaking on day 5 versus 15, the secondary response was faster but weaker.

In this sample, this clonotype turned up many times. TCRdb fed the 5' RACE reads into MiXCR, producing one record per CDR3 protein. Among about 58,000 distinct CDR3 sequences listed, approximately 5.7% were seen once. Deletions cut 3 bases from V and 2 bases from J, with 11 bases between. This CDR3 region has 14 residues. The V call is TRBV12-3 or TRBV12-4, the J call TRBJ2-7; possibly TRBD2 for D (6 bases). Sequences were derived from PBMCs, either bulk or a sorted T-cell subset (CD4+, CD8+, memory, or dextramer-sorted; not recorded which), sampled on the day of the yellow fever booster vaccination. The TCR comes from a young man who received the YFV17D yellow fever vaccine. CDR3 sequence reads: CASSLGGGTYEQYV. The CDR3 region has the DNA TGTGCCAGCAGTTTGGGAGGCGGCACCTACGAGCAGTACGTC.